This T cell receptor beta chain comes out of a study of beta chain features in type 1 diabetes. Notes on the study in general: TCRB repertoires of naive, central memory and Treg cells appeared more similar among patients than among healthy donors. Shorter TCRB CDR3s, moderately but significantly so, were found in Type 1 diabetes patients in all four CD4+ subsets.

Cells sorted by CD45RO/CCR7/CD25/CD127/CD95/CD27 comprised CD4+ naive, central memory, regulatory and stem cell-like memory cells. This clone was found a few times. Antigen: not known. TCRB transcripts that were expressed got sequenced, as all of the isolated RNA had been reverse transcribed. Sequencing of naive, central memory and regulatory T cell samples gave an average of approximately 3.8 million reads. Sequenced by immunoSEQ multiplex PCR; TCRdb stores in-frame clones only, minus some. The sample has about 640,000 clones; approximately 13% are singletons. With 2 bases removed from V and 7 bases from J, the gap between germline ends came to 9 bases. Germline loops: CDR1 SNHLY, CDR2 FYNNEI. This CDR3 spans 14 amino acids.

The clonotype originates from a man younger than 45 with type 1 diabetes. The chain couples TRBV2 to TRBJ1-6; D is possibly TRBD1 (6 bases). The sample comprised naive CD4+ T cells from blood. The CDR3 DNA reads TGTGCCAGCAGTGAATCAGGGGACAATTCACCCCTCCACTTT. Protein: CASSESGDNSPLHF.